This TCR beta chain appears in the sequencing data of a study of cytomegalovirus exposure and HLA in healthy donors. Study-wide background: Samples from HLA-typed donors yielded about 85 million unique TCRs in an early data release.

In nominal health when sampled, donors likely had unrecorded immune exposures nonetheless. The CDR3 has 15 amino acids. Trimming at V came to 6 bases and at J to 2 bases, leaving 7 bases not matched to a gene. The germline V gene encodes CDR1 KGHSH and CDR2 LQKENI. Study-level results: Rates of TCR association differed by HLA locus in a later analysis, with DRB1 highest and HLA-C lowest. Later genetic work tied a missense DCLRE1C variant to beta-chain V and J trimming.

In the case of this clone: Its specificity is unknown.

PCR was performed using 60 Vbeta and 13 Jbeta primers. The method was immunoSEQ multiplex PCR; TCRdb's version includes in-frame clones alone and lacks a portion of them. Counted here are fewer than 110,000 clones, approximately 70% occurring once; the ten biggest clones make up approximately 3.5%. Sample: PBMCs. The sequence was collected from a woman aged 45-59 years in good health and CMV-seronegative. This chain joins TRBV18 and TRBJ1-5; TRBD1 agrees at 7 bases. CDR3 sequence reads: CASSRGQGGNQPQHF. CDR3 sequence (DNA): TGTGCCAGCTCGCGAGGGCAGGGGGGCAATCAGCCCCAGCATTTT.